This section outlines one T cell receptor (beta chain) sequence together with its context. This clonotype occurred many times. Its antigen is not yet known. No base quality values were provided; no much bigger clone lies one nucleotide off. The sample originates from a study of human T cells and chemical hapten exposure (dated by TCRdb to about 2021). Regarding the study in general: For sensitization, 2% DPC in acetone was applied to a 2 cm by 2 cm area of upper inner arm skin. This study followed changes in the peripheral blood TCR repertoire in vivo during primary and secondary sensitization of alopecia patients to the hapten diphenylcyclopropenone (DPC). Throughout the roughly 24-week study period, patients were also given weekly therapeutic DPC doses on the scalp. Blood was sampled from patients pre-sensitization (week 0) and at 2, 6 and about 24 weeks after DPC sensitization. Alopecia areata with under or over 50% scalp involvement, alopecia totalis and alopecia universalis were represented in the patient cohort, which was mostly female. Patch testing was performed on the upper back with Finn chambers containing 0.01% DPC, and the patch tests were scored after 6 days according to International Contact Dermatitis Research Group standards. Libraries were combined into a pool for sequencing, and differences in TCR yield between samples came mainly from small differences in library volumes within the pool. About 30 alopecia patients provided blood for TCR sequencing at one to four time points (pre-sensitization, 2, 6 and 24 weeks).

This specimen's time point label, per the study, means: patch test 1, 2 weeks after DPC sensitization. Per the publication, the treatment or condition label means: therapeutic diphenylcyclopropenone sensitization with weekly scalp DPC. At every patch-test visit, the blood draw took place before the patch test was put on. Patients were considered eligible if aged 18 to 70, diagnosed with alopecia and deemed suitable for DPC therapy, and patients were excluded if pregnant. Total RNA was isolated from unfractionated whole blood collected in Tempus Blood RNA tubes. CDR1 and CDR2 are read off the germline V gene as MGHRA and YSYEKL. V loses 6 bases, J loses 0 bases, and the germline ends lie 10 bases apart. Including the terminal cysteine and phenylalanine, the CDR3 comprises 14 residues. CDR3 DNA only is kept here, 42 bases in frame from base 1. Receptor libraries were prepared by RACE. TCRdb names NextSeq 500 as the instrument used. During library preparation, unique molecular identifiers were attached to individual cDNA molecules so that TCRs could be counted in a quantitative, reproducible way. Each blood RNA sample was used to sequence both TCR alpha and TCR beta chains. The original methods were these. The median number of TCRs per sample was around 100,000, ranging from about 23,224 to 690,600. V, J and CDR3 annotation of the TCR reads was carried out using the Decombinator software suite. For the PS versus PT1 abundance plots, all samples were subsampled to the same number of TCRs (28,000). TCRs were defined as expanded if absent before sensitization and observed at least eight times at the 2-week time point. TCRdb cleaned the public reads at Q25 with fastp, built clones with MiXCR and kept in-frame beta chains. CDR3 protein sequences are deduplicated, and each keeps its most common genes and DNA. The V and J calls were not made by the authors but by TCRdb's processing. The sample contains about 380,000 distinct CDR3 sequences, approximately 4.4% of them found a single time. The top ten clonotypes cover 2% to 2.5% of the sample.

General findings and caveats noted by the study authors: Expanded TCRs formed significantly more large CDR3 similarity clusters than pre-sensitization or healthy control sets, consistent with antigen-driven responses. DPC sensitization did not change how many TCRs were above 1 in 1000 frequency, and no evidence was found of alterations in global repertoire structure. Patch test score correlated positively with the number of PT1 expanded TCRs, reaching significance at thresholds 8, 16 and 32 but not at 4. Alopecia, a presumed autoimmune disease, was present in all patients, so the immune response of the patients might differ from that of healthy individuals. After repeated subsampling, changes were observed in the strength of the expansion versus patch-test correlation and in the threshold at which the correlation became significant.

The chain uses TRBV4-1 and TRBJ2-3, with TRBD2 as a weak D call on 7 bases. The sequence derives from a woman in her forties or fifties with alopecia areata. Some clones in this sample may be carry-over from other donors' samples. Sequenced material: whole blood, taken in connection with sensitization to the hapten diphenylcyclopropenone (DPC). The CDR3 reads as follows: CASRGGPSTDTQYF. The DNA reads TGCGCCAGCAGGGGGGGGCCTAGCACAGATACGCAGTATTTT.